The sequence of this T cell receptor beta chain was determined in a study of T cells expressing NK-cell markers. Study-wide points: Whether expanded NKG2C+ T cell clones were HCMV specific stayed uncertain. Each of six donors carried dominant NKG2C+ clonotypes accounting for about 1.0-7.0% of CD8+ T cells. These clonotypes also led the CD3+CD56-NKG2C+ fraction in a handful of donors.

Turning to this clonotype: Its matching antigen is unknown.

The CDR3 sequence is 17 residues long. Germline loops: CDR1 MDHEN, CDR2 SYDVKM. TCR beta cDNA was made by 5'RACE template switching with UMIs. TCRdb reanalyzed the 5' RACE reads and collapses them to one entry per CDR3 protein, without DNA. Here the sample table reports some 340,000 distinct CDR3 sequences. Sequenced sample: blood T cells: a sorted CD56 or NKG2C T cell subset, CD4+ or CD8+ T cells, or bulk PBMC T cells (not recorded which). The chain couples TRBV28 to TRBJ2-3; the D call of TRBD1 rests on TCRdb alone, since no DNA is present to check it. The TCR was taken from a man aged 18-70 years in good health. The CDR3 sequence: CASSPNDRGGYTDTQYF.